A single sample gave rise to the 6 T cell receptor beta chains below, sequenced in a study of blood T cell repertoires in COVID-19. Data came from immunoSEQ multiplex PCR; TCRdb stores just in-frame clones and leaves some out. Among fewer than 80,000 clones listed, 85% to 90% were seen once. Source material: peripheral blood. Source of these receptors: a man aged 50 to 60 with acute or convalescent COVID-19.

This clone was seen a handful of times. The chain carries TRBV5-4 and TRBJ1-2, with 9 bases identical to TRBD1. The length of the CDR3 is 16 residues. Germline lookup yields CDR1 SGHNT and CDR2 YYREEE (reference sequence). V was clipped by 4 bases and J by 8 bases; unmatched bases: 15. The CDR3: CASSPGQGPGWSGYTF. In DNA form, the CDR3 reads TGTGCCAGCAGCCCTGGACAGGGGCCCGGATGGTCGGGCTACACCTTC.

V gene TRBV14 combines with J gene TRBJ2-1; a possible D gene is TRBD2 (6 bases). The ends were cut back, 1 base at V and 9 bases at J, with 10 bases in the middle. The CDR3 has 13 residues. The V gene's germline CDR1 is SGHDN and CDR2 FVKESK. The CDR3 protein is CASSQVGAGEQFF. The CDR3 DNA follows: TGTGCCAGCAGCCAAGTAGGAGCGGGTGAGCAGTTCTTC.

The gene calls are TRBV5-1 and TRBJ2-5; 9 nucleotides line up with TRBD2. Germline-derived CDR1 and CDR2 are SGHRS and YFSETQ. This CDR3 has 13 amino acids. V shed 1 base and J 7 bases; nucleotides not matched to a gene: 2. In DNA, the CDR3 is TGCGCCAGCAGCTTGACAGCGGGGGGGACCCAGTACTTC. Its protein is CASSLTAGGTQYF. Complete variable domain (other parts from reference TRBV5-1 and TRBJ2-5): KAGVTQTPRYLIKTRGQQVTLSCSPISGHRSVSWYQQTPGQGLQFLFEYFSETQRNKGNFPGRFSGRQFSNSRSEMNVSTLELGDSALYLCASSLTAGGTQYFGPGTRLLVL.

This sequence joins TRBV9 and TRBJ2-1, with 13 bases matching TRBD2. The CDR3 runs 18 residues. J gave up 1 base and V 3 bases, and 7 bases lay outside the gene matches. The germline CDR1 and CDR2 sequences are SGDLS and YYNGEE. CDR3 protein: CASSGPGLAGKSYNEQFF. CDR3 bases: TGTGCCAGCAGCGGACCGGGACTAGCGGGAAAGTCCTACAATGAGCAGTTCTTC.

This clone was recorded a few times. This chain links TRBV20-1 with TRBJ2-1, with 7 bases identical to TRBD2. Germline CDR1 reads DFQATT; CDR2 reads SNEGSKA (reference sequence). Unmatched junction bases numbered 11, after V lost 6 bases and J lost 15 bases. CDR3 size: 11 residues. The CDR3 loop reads CSALGREVPFF. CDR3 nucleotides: TGCAGTGCCCTGGGGAGGGAGGTACCGTTCTTC.

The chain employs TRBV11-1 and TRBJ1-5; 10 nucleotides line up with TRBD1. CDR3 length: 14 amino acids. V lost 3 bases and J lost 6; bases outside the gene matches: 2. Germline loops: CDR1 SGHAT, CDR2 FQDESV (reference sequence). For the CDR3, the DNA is TGTGCCAGCAGCTTGACAGGGGGCGGTCAGCCCCAGCATTTT. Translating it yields CASSLTGGGQPQHF.